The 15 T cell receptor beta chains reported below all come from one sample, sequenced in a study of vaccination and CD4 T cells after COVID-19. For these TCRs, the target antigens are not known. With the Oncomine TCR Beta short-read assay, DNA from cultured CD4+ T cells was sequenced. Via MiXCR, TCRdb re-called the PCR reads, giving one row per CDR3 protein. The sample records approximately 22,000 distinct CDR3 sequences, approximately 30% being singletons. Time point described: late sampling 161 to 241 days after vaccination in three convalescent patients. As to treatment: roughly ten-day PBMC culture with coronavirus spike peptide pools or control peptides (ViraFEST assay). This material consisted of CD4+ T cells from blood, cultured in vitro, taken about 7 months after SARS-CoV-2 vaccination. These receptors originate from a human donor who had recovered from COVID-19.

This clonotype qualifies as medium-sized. The CDR3 here is CSARVKFRGNIQYF. As DNA, the CDR3 is TGCAGTGCTAGAGTTAAGTTCCGGGGAAACATTCAGTACTTC. This chain connects TRBV20-1 to TRBJ2-4; maybe TRBD2 (5 bases). The length of the CDR3 is 14 residues. Trimming removed 1 base from V and 6 bases from J, with 13 bases in between. Germline assignment: CDR1 DFQATT and CDR2 SNEGSKA (reference sequence).

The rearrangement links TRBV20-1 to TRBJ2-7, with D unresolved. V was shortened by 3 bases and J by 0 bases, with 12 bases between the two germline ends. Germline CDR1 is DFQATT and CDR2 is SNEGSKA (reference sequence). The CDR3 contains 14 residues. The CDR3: CSASIKAGSYEQYF. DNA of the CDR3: TGCAGTGCTAGTATAAAGGCCGGCTCCTACGAGCAGTACTTC.

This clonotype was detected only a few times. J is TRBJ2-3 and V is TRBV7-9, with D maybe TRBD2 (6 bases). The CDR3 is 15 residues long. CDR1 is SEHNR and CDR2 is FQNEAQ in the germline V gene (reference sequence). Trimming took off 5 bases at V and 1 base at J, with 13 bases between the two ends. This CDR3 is CASSQAGFRTDTQYF. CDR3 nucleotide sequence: TGTGCCAGCAGCCAGGCGGGGTTCCGCACAGATACGCAGTATTTT.

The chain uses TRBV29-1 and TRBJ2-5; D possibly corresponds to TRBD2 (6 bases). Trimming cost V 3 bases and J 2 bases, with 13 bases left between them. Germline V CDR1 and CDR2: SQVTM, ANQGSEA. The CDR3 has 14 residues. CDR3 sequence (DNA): TGCAGCGTTGACCCGCTAGCGACACAAGAGACCCAGTACTTC. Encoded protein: CSVDPLATQETQYF.

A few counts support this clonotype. In DNA, the CDR3 is TGTGCCAGCAGTGAACGGGCGGGGGTAGAAGGGTATACGCAGTATTTT. This encodes CASSERAGVEGYTQYF. The J gene is TRBJ2-3, the V gene TRBV6-1, with 7 bases matching TRBD2. J was trimmed by 7 bases and V by 2 bases; bases with no gene match: 12. The germline V gene has CDR1 MNHNS and CDR2 SASEGT. CDR3 size: 16 residues.

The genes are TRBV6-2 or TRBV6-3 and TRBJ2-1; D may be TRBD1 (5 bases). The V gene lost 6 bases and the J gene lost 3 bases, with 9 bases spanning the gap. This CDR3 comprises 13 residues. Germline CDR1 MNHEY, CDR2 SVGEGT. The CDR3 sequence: CASSQGFYNEQFF. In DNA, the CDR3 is TGTGCCAGCAGCCAGGGATTCTACAATGAGCAGTTCTTC.

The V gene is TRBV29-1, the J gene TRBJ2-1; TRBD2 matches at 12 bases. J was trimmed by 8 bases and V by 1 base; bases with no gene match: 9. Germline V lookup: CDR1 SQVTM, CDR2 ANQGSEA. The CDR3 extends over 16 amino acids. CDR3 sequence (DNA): TGCAGCGTTGAAGTCCGACTAGCGGGAGCCGTCGATGAGCAGTTCTTC. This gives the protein CSVEVRLAGAVDEQFF.

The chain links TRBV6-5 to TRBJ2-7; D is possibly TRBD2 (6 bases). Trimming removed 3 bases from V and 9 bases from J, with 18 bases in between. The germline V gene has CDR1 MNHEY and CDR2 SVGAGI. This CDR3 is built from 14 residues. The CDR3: CASSYQGLPGVQYF. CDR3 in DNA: TGTGCCAGCAGTTATCAGGGACTCCCAGGTGTGCAGTACTTC.

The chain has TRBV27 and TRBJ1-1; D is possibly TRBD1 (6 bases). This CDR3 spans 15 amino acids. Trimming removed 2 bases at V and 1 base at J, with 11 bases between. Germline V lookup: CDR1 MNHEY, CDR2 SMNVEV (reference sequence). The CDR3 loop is CASSLEGTRNTEAFF. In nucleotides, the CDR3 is TGTGCCAGCAGTTTAGAGGGGACACGGAACACTGAAGCTTTCTTT.

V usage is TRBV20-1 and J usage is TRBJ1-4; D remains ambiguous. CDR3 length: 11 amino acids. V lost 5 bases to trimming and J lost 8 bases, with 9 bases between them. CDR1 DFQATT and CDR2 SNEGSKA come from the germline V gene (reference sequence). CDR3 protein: CSASSWEKLFF. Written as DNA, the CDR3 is TGCAGTGCTTCGAGTTGGGAAAAACTGTTTTTT.

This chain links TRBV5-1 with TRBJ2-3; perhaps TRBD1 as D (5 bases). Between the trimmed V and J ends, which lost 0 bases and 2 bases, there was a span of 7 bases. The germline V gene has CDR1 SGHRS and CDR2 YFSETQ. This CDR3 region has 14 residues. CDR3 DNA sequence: TGCGCCAGCAGCTTGGGACAGCCCACAGATACGCAGTATTTT. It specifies CASSLGQPTDTQYF. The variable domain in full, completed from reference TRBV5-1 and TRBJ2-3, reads KAGVTQTPRYLIKTRGQQVTLSCSPISGHRSVSWYQQTPGQGLQFLFEYFSETQRNKGNFPGRFSGRQFSNSRSEMNVSTLELGDSALYLCASSLGQPTDTQYFGPGTRLTVL.

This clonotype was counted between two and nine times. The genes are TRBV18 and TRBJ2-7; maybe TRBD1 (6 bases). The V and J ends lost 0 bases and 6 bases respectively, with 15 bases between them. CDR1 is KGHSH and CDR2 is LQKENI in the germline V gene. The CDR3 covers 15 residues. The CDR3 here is CASSPPGRGPLEQYF. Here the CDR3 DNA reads TGTGCCAGCTCACCACCTGGCAGGGGCCCCCTCGAGCAGTACTTC. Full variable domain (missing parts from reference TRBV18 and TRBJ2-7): NAGVMQNPRHLVRRRGQEARLRCSPMKGHSHVYWYRQLPEEGLKFMVYLQKENIIDESGMPKERFSAEFPKEGPSILRIQQVVRGDSAAYFCASSPPGRGPLEQYFGPGTRLTVT.

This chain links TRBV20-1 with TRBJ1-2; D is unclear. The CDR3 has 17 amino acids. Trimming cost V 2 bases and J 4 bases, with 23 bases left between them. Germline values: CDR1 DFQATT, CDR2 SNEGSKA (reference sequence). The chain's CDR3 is CSARLSYTDHGAYGYTF. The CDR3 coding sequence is TGCAGTGCTAGATTGTCCTACACAGACCACGGAGCCTATGGCTACACCTTC.

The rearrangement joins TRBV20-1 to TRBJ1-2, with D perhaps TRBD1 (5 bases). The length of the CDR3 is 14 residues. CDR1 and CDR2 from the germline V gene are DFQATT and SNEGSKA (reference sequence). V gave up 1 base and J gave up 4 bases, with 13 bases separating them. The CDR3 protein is CSARVGGMGYGYTF. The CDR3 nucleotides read TGCAGTGCTAGAGTCGGGGGGATGGGCTATGGCTACACCTTC.

In DNA, the CDR3 is TGTGCCAGCAGCCCGAAGTTGGGTGAGCAGTTCTTC. Protein: CASSPKLGEQFF. The rearrangement links TRBV7-3 to TRBJ2-1; no clear D gene. Trimming pared 5 bases from V and 9 bases from J, leaving 11 bases between. The CDR3 extends over 12 amino acids. The germline gives CDR1 SGHTA, CDR2 FQGTGA.